In its sample, the clone carrying this TCR beta chain was seen many times. Its antigen remains unknown. Donors were all healthy Caucasians. This sample is drawn from a study of identical twins. Findings and limits, study-wide: Out-of-frame TCR alpha sharing in monozygotic twins exceeded recombination model predictions. Whereas memory repertoires showed no such difference, abundant cord blood beta clonotypes carried fewer insertions.

J gave up 3 bases and V 2 bases, and 5 bases lay outside the gene matches. The CDR3 totals 14 residues. From germline, CDR1 is SGHRS and CDR2 YFSETQ. TCRdb used MiXCR to reprocess the 5' RACE reads, holding one entry per CDR3 protein. The sample has 200,000 to 250,000 distinct CDR3 sequences; roughly a tenth are singletons. V is TRBV5-1 and J is TRBJ2-7; 7 bases match TRBD1. The sequence derives from a man aged 50-60 years in good health. The sample consisted of memory T cells sorted from blood. The CDR3 loop is CASSFGTDYYEQYF. The CDR3 DNA reads as TGCGCCAGCAGCTTCGGGACAGATTACTACGAGCAGTACTTC.